These T cell receptor beta chains were read from a single sample in a study of blood T cell repertoires in COVID-19. The protocol was immunoSEQ multiplex PCR, while the TCRdb copy is restricted to in-frame clones and leaves out a portion. The table records about 230,000 clones, roughly nine tenths of them present only once. The sequenced sample consisted of PBMCs or T cells enriched from blood (not recorded which). Receptor source: a man aged 25-40 years who had recovered from COVID-19. Each CDR3 is given without its conserved first and last residue. The order of the fields is J gene, V gene, clone size, D gene, CDR3 protein. The D gene is left open where the match is weak. The size entry is marked missing in some rows and otherwise reads once, few, many or a size class.

>TRBJ2-2|TRBV9|once|NA
ASSVGRTLPGELF
>TRBJ1-1|TRBV24-1|NA|NA
ATSDLPGVSHTEAF
>TRBJ2-7|TRBV7-2|NA|TRBD2
ATSYSGGSYEQY
>TRBJ2-1|TRBV9|NA|TRBD2
ASSVAGGSTYNEQF
>TRBJ2-1|TRBV7-2|NA|TRBD2
ASSLVNGGVVQF
>TRBJ1-6|TRBV5-4|once|NA
ASSLDTQARPGGSPLH
>TRBJ2-3|TRBV2|NA|NA
AVSTSTDTQY
>TRBJ2-7|TRBV5-4|NA|TRBD1
ASSVDRAGNEQY
>TRBJ1-1|TRBV6-4|few|NA
ATLEGTGTF
>TRBJ2-7|TRBV4-3|NA|NA
ASSQDREGEYEQY
>TRBJ2-1|TRBV28|few|TRBD2
ASPTSGSSAYNEQF
>TRBJ2-6|TRBV6-5|NA|NA
ASSSRQSGANVLT
>TRBJ1-3|TRBV7-9|NA|NA
ATSPTLSSGNTIY